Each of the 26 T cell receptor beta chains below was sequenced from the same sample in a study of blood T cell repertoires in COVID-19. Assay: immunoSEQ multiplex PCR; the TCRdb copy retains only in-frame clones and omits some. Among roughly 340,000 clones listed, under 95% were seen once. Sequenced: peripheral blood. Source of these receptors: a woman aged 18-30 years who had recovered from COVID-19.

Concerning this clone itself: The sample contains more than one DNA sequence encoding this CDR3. The CDR3 protein is CASSLAGAGELFF. CDR3 bases: TGTGCCAGCAGCTTAGCGGGAGCCGGGGAGCTGTTTTTT. The V gene is TRBV7-9, the J gene TRBJ2-2, with a weak D call TRBD2 (5 bases). Looked up from germline, CDR1 is SEHNR and CDR2 is FQNEAQ (reference sequence). The CDR3 is 13 residues long. Between the trimmed V and J ends, which lost 0 bases and 6 bases, there was a span of 5 bases.

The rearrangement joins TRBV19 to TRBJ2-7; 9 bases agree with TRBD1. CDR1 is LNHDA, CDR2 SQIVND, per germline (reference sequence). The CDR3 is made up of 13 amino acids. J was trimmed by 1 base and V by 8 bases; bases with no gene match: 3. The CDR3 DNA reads TGTGCCAGTGCCGGGACAGGGTCCTACGAGCAGTACGTC. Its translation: CASAGTGSYEQYV.

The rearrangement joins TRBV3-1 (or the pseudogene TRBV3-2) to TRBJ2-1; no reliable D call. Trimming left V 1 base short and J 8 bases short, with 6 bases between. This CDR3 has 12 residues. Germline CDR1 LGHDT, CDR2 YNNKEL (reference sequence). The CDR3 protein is CASSQAGHEQFF. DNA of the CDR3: TGTGCCAGCAGCCAAGCTGGGCATGAGCAGTTCTTC.

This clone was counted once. CDR3 nucleotides: TGCGCCAGCAGCTTGGTAGCGACAGGGGGTCAAAATGAAAAACTGTTTTTT. This encodes CASSLVATGGQNEKLFF. This rearrangement joins TRBV5-1 to TRBJ1-4; TRBD1 aligns across 9 bases. The CDR3 has 17 residues. The germline CDR1 and CDR2 sequences are SGHRS and YFSETQ. Trimming cost V 0 bases and J 5 bases; bases outside gene matches: 8.

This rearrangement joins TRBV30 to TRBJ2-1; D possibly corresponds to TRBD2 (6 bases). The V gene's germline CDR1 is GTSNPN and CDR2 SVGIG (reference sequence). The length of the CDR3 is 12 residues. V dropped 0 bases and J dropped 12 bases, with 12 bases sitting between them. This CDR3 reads CAWSVGGRVQFF. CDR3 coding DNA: TGTGCCTGGAGTGTCGGGGGTAGAGTGCAGTTCTTC.

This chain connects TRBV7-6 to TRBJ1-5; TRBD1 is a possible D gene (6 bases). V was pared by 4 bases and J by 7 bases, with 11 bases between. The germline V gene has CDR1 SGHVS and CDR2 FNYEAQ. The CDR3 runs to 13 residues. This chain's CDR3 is CASSSSGDQPQHF. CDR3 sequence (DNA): TGTGCCAGCAGCTCGTCAGGGGACCAGCCCCAGCATTTT. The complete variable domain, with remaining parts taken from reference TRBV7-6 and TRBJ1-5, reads GAGVSQSPRYKVTKRGQDVALRCDPISGHVSLYWYRQALGQGPEFLTYFNYEAQQDKSGLPNDRFSAERPEGSISTLTIQRTEQRDSAMYRCASSSSGDQPQHFGDGTRLSIL.

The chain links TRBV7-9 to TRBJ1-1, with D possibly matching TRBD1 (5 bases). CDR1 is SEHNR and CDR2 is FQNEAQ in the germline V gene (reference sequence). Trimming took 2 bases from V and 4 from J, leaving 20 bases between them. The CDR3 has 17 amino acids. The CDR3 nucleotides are TGTGCCAGCAGCTTATTGTTTCTTACTGACAGCCTCACTGAAGCTTTCTTT. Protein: CASSLLFLTDSLTEAFF.

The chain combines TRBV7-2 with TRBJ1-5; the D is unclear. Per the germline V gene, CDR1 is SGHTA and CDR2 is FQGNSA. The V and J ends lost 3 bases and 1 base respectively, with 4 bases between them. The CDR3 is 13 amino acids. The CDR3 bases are TGTGCCAGCAGCTTTCGGAGCAATCAGCCCCAGCATTTT. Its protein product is CASSFRSNQPQHF.

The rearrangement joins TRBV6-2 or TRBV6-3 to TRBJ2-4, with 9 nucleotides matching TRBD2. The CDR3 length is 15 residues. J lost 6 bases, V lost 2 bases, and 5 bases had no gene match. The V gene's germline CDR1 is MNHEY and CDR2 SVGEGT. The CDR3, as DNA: TGTGCCAGCAGTTACCGCGGGAGGGCCGGAAACATTCAGTACTTC. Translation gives CASSYRGRAGNIQYF.

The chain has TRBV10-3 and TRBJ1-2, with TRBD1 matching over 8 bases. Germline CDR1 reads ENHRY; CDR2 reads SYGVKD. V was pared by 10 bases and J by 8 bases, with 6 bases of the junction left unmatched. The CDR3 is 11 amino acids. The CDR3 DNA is TGTGCCACACAGACAGGGGACGGCTACACCTTC. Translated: CATQTGDGYTF.

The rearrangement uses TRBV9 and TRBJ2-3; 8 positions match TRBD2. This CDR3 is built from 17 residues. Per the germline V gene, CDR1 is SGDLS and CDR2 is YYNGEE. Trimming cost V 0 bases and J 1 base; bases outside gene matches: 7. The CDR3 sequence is CASSVAPRREGTDTQYF. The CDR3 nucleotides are TGTGCCAGCAGCGTAGCCCCCAGGCGGGAGGGCACAGATACGCAGTATTTT.

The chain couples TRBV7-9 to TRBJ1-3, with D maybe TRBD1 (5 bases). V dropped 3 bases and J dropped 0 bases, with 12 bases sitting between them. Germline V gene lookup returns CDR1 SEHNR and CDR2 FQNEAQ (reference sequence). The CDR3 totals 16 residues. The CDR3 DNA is TGTGCCAGCAGCTTGGACGTGGGGGGCTCTGGAAACACCATATATTTT. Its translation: CASSLDVGGSGNTIYF.

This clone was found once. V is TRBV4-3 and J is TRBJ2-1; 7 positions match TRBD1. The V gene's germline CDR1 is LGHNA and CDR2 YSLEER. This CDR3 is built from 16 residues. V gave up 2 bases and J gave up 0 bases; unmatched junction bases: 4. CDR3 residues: CASSQLTGSSYNEQFF. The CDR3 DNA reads TGCGCCAGCAGCCAATTGACAGGGAGCTCCTACAATGAGCAGTTCTTC.

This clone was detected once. DNA for the CDR3: TGTGCCAGCAGTCTAGGCAGAGGCAATGGCTACACCTTC. It yields the protein CASSLGRGNGYTF. The chain joins TRBV27 to TRBJ1-2; D remains unclear. This CDR3 spans 13 amino acids. Trimming shortened V by 5 bases and J by 6 bases, and 13 bases separated the two germline ends. The germline V gene has CDR1 MNHEY and CDR2 SMNVEV (reference sequence).

CDR3 coding DNA: TGTGCCAGCAGCCCGACCCCGGGGTCAGATACGCAGTATTTT. Protein product: CASSPTPGSDTQYF. The rearrangement joins TRBV7-9 to TRBJ2-3, with D possibly TRBD2 on 5 matching bases. CDR1 and CDR2 from the germline V gene are SEHNR and FQNEAQ (reference sequence). V dropped 5 bases and J dropped 4 bases, with 13 bases sitting between them. This CDR3 spans 14 amino acids.

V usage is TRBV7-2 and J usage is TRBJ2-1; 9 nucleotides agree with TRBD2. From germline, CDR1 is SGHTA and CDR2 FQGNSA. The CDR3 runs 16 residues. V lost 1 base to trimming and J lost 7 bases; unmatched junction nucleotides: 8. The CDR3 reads CASSLGIGLARNEQFF. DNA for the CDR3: TGTGCCAGCAGCTTAGGTATAGGACTAGCGCGTAATGAGCAGTTCTTC.

The CDR3 DNA reads TGTGCTAGTGCCCAGGGGTCGTGGGAACAAGAGACCCAGTACTTC. Its protein product is CASAQGSWEQETQYF. The chain has TRBV12-5 and TRBJ2-5; D is possibly TRBD1 (6 bases). The germline V gene has CDR1 LGHNT and CDR2 FRNRAP. The CDR3 length is 15 residues. V lost 7 bases, J lost 2 bases, and 17 bases lay in between.

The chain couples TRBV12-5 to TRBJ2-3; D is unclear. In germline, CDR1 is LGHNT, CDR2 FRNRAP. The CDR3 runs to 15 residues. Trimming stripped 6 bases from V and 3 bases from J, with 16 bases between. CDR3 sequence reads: CASGPPRIGTDTQYF. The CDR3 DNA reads TGTGCTAGTGGCCCCCCTAGGATTGGGACAGATACGCAGTATTTT.

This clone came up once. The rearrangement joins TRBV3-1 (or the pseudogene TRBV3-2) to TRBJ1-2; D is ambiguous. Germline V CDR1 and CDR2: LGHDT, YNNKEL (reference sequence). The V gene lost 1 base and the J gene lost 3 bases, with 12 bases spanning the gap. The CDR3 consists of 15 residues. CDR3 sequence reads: CASSQVGRPYYGYTF. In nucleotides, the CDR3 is TGTGCCAGCAGCCAAGTCGGCAGGCCCTACTATGGCTACACCTTC.

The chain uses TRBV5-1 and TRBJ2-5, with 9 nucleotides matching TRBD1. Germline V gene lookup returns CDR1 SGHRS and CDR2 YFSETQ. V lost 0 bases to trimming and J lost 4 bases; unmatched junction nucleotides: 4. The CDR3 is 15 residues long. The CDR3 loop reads CASSLGDRVGETQYF. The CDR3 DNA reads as TGCGCCAGCAGCTTGGGGGACAGGGTTGGAGAGACCCAGTACTTC.

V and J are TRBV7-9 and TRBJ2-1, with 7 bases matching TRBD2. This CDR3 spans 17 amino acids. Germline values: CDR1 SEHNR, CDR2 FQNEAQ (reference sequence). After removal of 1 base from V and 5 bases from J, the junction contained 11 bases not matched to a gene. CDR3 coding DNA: TGTGCCAGCAGCTTAGTGGGTGGTGCGGGAGAACACAATGAGCAGTTCTTC. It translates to CASSLVGGAGEHNEQFF. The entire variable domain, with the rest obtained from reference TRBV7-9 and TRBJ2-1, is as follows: DTGVSQNPRHKITKRGQNVTFRCDPISEHNRLYWYRQTLGQGPEFLTYFQNEAQLEKSRLLSDRFSAERPKGSFSTLEIQRTEQGDSAMYLCASSLVGGAGEHNEQFFGPGTRLTVL.

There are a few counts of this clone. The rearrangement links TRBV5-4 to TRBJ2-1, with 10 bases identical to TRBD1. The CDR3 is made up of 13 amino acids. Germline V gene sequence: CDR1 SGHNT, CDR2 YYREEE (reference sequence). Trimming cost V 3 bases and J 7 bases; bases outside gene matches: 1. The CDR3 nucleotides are TGTGCCAGCAGCTGGGACAGGGGAAATGAGCAGTTCTTC. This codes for CASSWDRGNEQFF. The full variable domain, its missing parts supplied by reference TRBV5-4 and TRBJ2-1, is ETGVTQSPTHLIKTRGQQVTLRCSSQSGHNTVSWYQQALGQGPQFIFQYYREEENGRGNFPPRFSGLQFPNYSSELNVNALELDDSALYLCASSWDRGNEQFFGPGTRLTVL.

CDR3 residues: CATSDLEGNQPQHF. CDR3 DNA sequence: TGTGCCACCAGTGATTTGGAGGGCAATCAGCCCCAGCATTTT. The chain has TRBV24-1 and TRBJ1-5; unclear D gene. CDR3 length equals 14 residues. The germline V gene encodes CDR1 KGHDR and CDR2 SFDVKD. V shed 0 bases and J shed 2 bases, with 4 bases lying between them.

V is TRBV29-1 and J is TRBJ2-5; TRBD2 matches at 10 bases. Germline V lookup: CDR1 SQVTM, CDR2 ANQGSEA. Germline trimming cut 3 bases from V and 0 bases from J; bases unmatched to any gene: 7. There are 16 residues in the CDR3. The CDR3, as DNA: TGCAGCGTTGATGGGGCTAGCGGGAGTAACCAAGAGACCCAGTACTTC. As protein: CSVDGASGSNQETQYF.

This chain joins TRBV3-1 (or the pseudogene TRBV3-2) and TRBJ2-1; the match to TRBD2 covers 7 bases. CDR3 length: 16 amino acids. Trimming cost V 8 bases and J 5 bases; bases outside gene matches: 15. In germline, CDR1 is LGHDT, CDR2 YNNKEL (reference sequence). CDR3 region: CASRMGVGGPDNEQFF. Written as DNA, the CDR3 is TGTGCCAGCCGGATGGGTGTGGGAGGGCCGGACAATGAGCAGTTCTTC.

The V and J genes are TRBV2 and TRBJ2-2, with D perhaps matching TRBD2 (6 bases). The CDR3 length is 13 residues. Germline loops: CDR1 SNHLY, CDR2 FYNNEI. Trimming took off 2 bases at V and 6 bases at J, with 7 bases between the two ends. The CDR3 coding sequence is TGTGCCAGCAGTGAATCTAGCGCCGGGGAGCTGTTTTTT. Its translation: CASSESSAGELFF.